The sequence of this T cell receptor beta chain was determined in a study of Graves' ophthalmopathy and Graves' hyperthyroidism. A few counts support this clonotype. The source of the PBMCs was less than 12 ml of fresh peripheral blood. Using RNA transcripts, the TCR beta CDR3 regions were amplified. The first-round RT-PCR employed HTBI primers together with the Qiagen OneStep RT-PCR kit. A multiplex PCR was then performed as the second round. TCRdb itself ran the multiplex PCR reads through MiXCR, one entry per CDR3 protein. The data contain around 670,000 distinct CDR3 sequences, roughly 40% of them singletons. V was trimmed by 1 base and J by 5 bases, leaving 6 bases between them. CDR1 DFQATT and CDR2 SNEGSKA come from the germline V gene (reference sequence). The CDR3 runs 12 residues.

Sample: peripheral blood. This TCR came from an adult man with Graves' ophthalmopathy. The chain joins TRBV20-1 to TRBJ1-5, with D possibly being TRBD1 (5 bases). The CDR3 region has the DNA TGCAGTGCTAGAGGAGGGGATCAGCCCCAGCATTTT. Translating it yields CSARGGDQPQHF.